This is a list of T cell receptor beta chains from one sample in a study of Ad26.COV2.S vaccination and SARS-CoV-2 variants. This table comes from immunoSEQ multiplex PCR, and its TCRdb copy is limited to in-frame clones, with some not included. This sample has about 380,000 clones; 83% occur once, and the top ten carry roughly 7.4%. Sample: peripheral blood, taken in a trial of Ad26.COV2.S vaccine versus placebo. These receptor sequences come from a person aged 18-60 years who received the Ad26.COV2.S COVID-19 vaccine or a placebo. The CDR3 runs from the conserved cysteine through the conserved F or W. A D gene is named only where the DNA matches it firmly. Size is omitted from some rows. Given values are once, few, many or a class for expanded clones.

j_call d_call clone_size v_call cdr3_aa cdr3_nt
TRBJ2-1 NA NA TRBV5-4 CASSLIGRSSYEQFF TGTGCCAGCAGCTTGATCGGGAGATCGTCATATGAGCAGTTCTTC
TRBJ2-2 TRBD2 NA TRBV2 CASSGRGGPTGELFF TGTGCCAGCAGTGGCCGGGGGGGCCCCACCGGGGAGCTGTTTTTT
TRBJ1-5 TRBD1 NA TRBV6-2/TRBV6-3 CASSYPGQRAFSNQPQHF TGTGCCAGCAGTTACCCGGGACAGCGAGCATTTAGCAATCAGCCCCAGCATTTT
TRBJ1-1 NA NA TRBV3-1/TRBV3-2 CASSLGPGTEAFF TGTGCCAGCAGCCTGGGGCCGGGAACTGAAGCTTTCTTT
TRBJ1-5 NA NA TRBV10-3 CAISEAGVNQPQHF TGTGCCATCAGTGAGGCGGGTGTCAATCAGCCCCAGCATTTT
TRBJ1-5 NA NA TRBV5-1 CASSLTVDQPQHF TGCGCCAGCAGCCTGACGGTAGATCAGCCCCAGCATTTT
TRBJ2-2 NA NA TRBV9 CASSVEGLARAGELFF TGTGCCAGCAGCGTAGAGGGCCTAGCCAGGGCCGGGGAGCTGTTTTTT
TRBJ1-1 NA NA TRBV18 CASSPGWGGDTEAFF TGTGCCAGCTCACCAGGTTGGGGAGGGGACACTGAAGCTTTCTTT
TRBJ1-3 NA NA TRBV5-1 CASSLGGENTIYF TGCGCCAGCAGCTTGGGCGGGGAGAACACCATATATTTT
TRBJ1-2 NA once TRBV4-3 CASSQAPGQGNGYTF TGCGCCAGCAGCCAAGCCCCCGGGCAGGGGAATGGCTACACCTTC
TRBJ1-4 NA NA TRBV7-9 CASSSGGGKEKLFF TGTGCCAGCAGCTCCGGGGGTGGAAAAGAAAAACTGTTTTTT
TRBJ1-1 NA NA TRBV6-5 CASRGNLGEGAFF TGTGCCAGCAGGGGAAACCTGGGGGAGGGAGCTTTCTTT
TRBJ2-1 NA NA TRBV4-1 CASSRPAVEQFF TGCGCCAGCAGCCGCCCAGCCGTGGAGCAGTTCTTC
TRBJ2-7 TRBD2 NA TRBV2 CASSQTSGRSEQYF TGTGCCAGCAGCCAGACTAGCGGGAGAAGCGAGCAGTACTTC
TRBJ2-1 NA NA TRBV12-5 CASSTATYNEQFF TGTGCTAGTTCGACGGCGACCTACAATGAGCAGTTCTTC
TRBJ2-5 TRBD2 NA TRBV7-4 CASRGTSHETQYF TGTGCCAGCAGAGGGACTAGTCATGAGACCCAGTACTTC
TRBJ1-2 NA NA TRBV6-5 CASSYSGRFNYGYTF TGTGCCAGCAGTTACTCGGGACGGTTTAACTATGGCTACACCTTC
TRBJ1-5 TRBD1 NA TRBV19 CASSDTPGQGHQPQHF TGTGCCAGTAGTGACACTCCGGGACAGGGGCATCAGCCCCAGCATTTT
TRBJ2-1 TRBD1 NA TRBV7-9 CASSSRDRGLNEQFF TGTGCCAGCAGCTCCCGGGACAGGGGGCTCAATGAGCAGTTCTTC
TRBJ2-3 TRBD2 NA TRBV11-2 CASFPSGRADTQYF TGTGCCAGCTTTCCTAGCGGGAGGGCAGATACGCAGTATTTT
TRBJ2-1 NA NA TRBV24-1 CATSDDTRNEQFF TGTGCCACCAGTGATGACACGAGAAATGAGCAGTTCTTC
TRBJ2-7 TRBD2 NA TRBV2 CASRQLAVRSYEQYF TGTGCCAGCAGACAGCTAGCGGTGCGCTCCTACGAGCAGTACTTC
TRBJ1-5 NA NA TRBV6-5 CASRGGQVTNQPQHF TGTGCCAGCAGGGGGGGGCAGGTCACCAATCAGCCCCAGCATTTT
TRBJ2-3 NA NA TRBV21-1 CASSKVASGGDTQYF TGTGCCAGCAGCAAAGTGGCTAGCGGTGGGGATACGCAGTATTTT
TRBJ1-6 NA NA TRBV14 CASSQDLYTSDSPLHF TGTGCCAGCAGCCAAGATCTCTACACGTCTGATTCACCCCTCCACTTT
TRBJ1-2 NA NA TRBV10-3 CAISGGGGYTF TGTGCCATCAGTGGGGGGGGTGGCTACACCTTC
TRBJ2-1 TRBD2 NA TRBV11-1 CASSLFSRGDNEQFF TGTGCCAGCAGCTTATTTAGCCGGGGGGACAATGAGCAGTTCTTC
TRBJ2-2 TRBD2 NA TRBV18 CASSPQAGTSGNTGELFF TGTGCCAGCTCACCACAGGCCGGGACTAGCGGTAACACCGGGGAGCTGTTTTTT
TRBJ2-7 NA NA TRBV6-2/TRBV6-3 CASSPTRLTDHEQYF TGTGCCAGCAGCCCGACCCGACTAACGGACCACGAGCAGTACTTC
TRBJ1-2 NA few TRBV7-6 CASSSLVLGSVGGYTF TGTGCCAGCAGCTCCCTTGTGCTTGGATCGGTGGGTGGCTACACCTTC
TRBJ1-1 TRBD1 NA TRBV7-2 CASSLARGDTEAFF TGTGCCAGCAGCTTAGCCAGGGGGGACACTGAAGCTTTCTTT
TRBJ2-7 NA NA TRBV19 CASTSRGAGEYEQYF TGTGCCAGTACCTCTAGGGGGGCAGGGGAGTACGAGCAGTACTTC
TRBJ1-2 NA NA TRBV27 CASTKRWTEAQIYGYTF TGTGCCAGCACCAAGAGATGGACGGAAGCACAGATTTATGGCTACACCTTC
TRBJ2-1 TRBD2 NA TRBV7-2 CASSFGLADSYNEQFF TGTGCCAGCAGCTTCGGACTAGCGGATTCCTACAATGAGCAGTTCTTC
TRBJ2-1 NA NA TRBV11-2 CASSFQGYNEQFF TGTGCCAGCAGCTTCCAGGGCTACAATGAGCAGTTCTTC
TRBJ2-1 TRBD2 NA TRBV7-2 CASSLGRGAYNEQFF TGTGCCAGCAGCTTAGGGCGGGGGGCCTACAATGAGCAGTTCTTC
TRBJ2-5 NA NA TRBV3-1/TRBV3-2 CASSQEGQVRQETQYF TGTGCCAGCAGCCAAGAGGGGCAGGTCCGCCAAGAGACCCAGTACTTC
TRBJ1-6 NA NA TRBV27 CASSGGNSPLHF TGTGCCAGCAGCGGTGGGAATTCACCCCTCCACTTT
TRBJ1-4 NA NA TRBV6-6 CASSYAGDEKLFF TGTGCCAGCAGTTACGCGGGGGATGAAAAACTGTTTTTT
TRBJ2-7 NA NA TRBV5-8 CASTRGGTDYEQYF TGTGCCAGCACCAGAGGAGGGACCGATTACGAGCAGTACTTC
TRBJ1-1 NA NA TRBV24-1 CATRRAGANTEAFF TGTGCCACCCGCCGGGCAGGGGCTAACACTGAAGCTTTCTTT
TRBJ2-3 NA NA TRBV6-5 CASSYSLDTDTQYF TGTGCCAGCAGTTACTCGCTAGACACAGATACGCAGTATTTT
TRBJ2-5 NA NA TRBV13 CASSKGGGETQYF TGTGCCAGCAGCAAAGGTGGCGGAGAGACCCAGTACTTC
TRBJ2-7 NA NA TRBV5-1 CASSPLSGLAGEQYF TGCGCCAGCAGCCCCTTGTCAGGTTTAGCTGGCGAGCAGTACTTC
TRBJ2-1 TRBD2 NA TRBV11-3 CASSPDFLAGLYNEQFF TGTGCCAGCAGCCCTGACTTTCTAGCGGGCCTTTACAATGAGCAGTTCTTC
TRBJ1-1 NA NA TRBV27 CASSLSPGSNTEAFF TGTGCCAGCAGTTTATCGCCGGGGTCCAACACTGAAGCTTTCTTT
TRBJ2-3 NA NA TRBV6-5 CASSSTGTQYF TGTGCCAGCAGCTCGACGGGTACGCAGTATTTT
TRBJ2-5 TRBD2 NA TRBV3-1/TRBV3-2 CASSQLRGGGETQYF TGTGCCAGCAGCCAACTCCGTGGGGGGGGAGAGACCCAGTACTTC
TRBJ1-1 TRBD1 NA TRBV7-9 CASSATGLEAFF TGTGCCAGCAGCGCGACAGGGCTTGAAGCTTTCTTT
TRBJ2-2 TRBD2 NA TRBV3-1/TRBV3-2 CASSQEGLAGASGELFF TGTGCCAGCAGCCAAGAGGGACTAGCGGGGGCTTCCGGGGAGCTGTTTTTT
TRBJ1-6 NA NA TRBV7-8 CASSAARANSPLHF TGTGCCAGCAGCGCCGCCCGGGCTAATTCACCCCTCCACTTT
TRBJ1-1 NA NA TRBV6-4 CASSDPGGGEAFF TGTGCCAGCAGTGACCCTGGGGGCGGTGAAGCTTTCTTT
TRBJ2-5 NA NA TRBV12-3/TRBV12-4 CASRIRETQYF TGTGCCAGCAGGATTAGAGAGACCCAGTACTTC
TRBJ1-1 NA once TRBV18 CASSHKVNTEAFF TGTGCCAGCTCACATAAGGTGAACACTGAAGCTTTCTTT
TRBJ1-2 NA NA TRBV30 CAWTPGHINYGYTF TGTGCCTGGACACCGGGCCATATTAACTATGGCTACACCTTC
TRBJ2-1 NA few TRBV11-3 CASSPDSLTDEQFF TGTGCCAGCAGCCCGGACAGCCTCACGGATGAGCAGTTCTTC
TRBJ1-2 NA NA TRBV7-9 CASSSDGNYGYTF TGTGCCAGCAGCTCCGACGGGAACTATGGCTACACCTTC
TRBJ2-1 TRBD2 NA TRBV11-2 CASSLDLVRAGVQQFF TGTGCCAGCAGCTTAGATCTCGTAAGAGCGGGAGTCCAGCAGTTCTTC
TRBJ2-2 NA NA TRBV5-1 CASSLGAGELFF TGCGCCAGCAGCTTGGGAGCCGGGGAGCTGTTTTTT